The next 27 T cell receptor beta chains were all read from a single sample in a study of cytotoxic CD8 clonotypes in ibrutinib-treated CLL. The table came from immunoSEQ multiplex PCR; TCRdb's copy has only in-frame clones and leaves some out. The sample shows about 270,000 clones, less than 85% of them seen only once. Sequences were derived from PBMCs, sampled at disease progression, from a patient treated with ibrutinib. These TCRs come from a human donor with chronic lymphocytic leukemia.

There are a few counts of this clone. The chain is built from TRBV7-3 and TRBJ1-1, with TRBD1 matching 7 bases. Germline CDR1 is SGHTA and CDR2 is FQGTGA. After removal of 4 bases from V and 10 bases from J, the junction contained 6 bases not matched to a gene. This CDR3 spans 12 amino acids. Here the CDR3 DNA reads TGTGCCAGCAGCTCCCGAGGGGGCCCAGCTTTCTTT. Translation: CASSSRGGPAFF.

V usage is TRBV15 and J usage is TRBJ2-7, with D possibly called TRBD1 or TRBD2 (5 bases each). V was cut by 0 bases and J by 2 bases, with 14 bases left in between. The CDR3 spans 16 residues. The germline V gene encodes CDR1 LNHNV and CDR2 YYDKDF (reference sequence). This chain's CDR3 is CATSREGPGSAYEQYF. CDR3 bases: TGTGCCACCAGCAGAGAGGGGCCGGGGAGTGCCTACGAGCAGTACTTC.

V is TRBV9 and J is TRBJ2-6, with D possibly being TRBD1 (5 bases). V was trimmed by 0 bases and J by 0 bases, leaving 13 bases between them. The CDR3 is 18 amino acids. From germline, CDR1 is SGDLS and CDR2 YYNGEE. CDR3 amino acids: CASSVAGQGRSGANVLTF. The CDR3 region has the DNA TGTGCCAGCAGCGTAGCTGGGCAGGGTCGCTCTGGGGCCAACGTCCTGACTTTC.

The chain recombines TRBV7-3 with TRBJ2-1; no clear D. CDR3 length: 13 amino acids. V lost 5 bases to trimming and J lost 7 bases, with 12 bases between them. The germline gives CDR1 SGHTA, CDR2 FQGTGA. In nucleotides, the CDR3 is TGTGCCAGCAGCCTCGCCTGGGTGAATGAGCAGTTCTTC. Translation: CASSLAWVNEQFF.

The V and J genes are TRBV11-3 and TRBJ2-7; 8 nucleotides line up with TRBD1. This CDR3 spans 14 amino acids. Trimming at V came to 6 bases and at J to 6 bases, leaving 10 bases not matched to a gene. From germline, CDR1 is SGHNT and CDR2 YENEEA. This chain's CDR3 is CASRPGTGVREQYF. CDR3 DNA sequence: TGTGCCAGCAGACCCGGGACAGGAGTGCGCGAGCAGTACTTC.

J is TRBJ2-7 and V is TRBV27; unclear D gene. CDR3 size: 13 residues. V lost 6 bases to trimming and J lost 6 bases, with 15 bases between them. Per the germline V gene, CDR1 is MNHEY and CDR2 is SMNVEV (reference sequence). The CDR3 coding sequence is TGTGCCAGCAGGCACCGGGTCTCCGCCGAGCAGTACTTC. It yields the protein CASRHRVSAEQYF.

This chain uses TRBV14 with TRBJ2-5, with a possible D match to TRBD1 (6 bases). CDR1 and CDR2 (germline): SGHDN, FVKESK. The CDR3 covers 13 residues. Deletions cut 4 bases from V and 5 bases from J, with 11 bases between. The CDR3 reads CASSLQGWETQYF. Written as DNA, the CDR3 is TGTGCCAGCAGCCTACAGGGTTGGGAGACCCAGTACTTC.

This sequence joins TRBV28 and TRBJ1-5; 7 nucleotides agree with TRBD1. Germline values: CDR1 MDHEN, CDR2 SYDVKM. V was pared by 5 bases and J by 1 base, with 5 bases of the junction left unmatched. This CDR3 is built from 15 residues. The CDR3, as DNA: TGTGCCAGCAGTAAGGGGGCGAAGAGCAATCAGCCCCAGCATTTT. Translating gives CASSKGAKSNQPQHF.

The CDR3 DNA follows: TGTGCCAGTAGTATGTCTTCCGTCTACGAGCAGTACTTC. It translates to CASSMSSVYEQYF. V and J are TRBV19 and TRBJ2-7; D is undetermined. Germline CDR1 and CDR2: LNHDA and SQIVND (reference sequence). The CDR3 length is 13 residues. V was trimmed by 3 bases and J by 3 bases, leaving 9 bases between them.

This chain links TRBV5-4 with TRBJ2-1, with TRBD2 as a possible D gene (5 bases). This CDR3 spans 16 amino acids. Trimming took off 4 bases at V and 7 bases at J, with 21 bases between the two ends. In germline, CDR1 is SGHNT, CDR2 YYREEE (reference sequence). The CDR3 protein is CASSPDLIPTGNEQFF. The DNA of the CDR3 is TGTGCCAGCAGCCCCGATCTTATCCCGACGGGGAATGAGCAGTTCTTC.

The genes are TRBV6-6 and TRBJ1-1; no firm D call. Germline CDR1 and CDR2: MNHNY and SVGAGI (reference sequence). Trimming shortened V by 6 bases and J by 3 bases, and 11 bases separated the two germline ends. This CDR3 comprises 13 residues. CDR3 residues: CASSYTRDTEAFF. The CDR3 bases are TGTGCCAGCAGCTATACACGGGACACTGAAGCTTTCTTT.

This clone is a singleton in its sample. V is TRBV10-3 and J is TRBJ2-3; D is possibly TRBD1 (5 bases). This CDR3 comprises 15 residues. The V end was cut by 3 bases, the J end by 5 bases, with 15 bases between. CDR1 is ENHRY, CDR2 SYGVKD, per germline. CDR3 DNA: TGTGCCATCAGTGACCCAGCAGGGCCAATAGATACGCAGTATTTT. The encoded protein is CAISDPAGPIDTQYF.

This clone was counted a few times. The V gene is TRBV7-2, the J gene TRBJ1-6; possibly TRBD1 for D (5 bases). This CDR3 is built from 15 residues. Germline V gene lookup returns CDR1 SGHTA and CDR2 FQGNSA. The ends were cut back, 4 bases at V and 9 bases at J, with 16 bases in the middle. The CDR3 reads CASSWGGTARSPLHF. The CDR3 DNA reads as TGTGCCAGCAGCTGGGGGGGGACCGCTCGTTCACCCCTCCACTTT.

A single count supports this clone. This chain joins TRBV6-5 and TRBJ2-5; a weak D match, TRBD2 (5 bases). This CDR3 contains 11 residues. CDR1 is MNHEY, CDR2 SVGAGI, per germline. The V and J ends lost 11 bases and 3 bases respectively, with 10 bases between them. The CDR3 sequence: CACGLKETQYF. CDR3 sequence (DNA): TGTGCCTGCGGACTCAAAGAGACCCAGTACTTC.

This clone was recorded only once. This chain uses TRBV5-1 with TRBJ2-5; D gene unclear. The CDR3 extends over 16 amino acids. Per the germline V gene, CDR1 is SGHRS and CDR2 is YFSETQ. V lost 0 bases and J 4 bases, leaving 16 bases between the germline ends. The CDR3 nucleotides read TGCGCCAGCAGCTTGGAACTACCCGGACCCTCAGAGACCCAGTACTTC. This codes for CASSLELPGPSETQYF.

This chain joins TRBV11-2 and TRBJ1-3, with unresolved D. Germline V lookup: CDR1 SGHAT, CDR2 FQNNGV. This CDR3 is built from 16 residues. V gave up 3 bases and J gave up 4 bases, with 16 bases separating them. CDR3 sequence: CASSFEKRVGGNTIYF. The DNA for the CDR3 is TGTGCCAGCAGCTTCGAGAAGAGGGTGGGAGGAAACACCATATATTTT.

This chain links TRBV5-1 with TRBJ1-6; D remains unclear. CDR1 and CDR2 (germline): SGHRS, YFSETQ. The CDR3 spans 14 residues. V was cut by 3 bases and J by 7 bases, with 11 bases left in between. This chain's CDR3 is CASSWELSNSPLHF. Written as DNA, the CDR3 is TGCGCCAGCAGCTGGGAACTCTCAAATTCACCCCTCCACTTT.

Here the CDR3 reads CASSIARVTGELFF. As DNA, the CDR3 is TGTGCCAGTAGTATCGCGAGGGTCACCGGGGAGCTGTTTTTT. V gene TRBV19 combines with J gene TRBJ2-2, with D possibly being TRBD2 (5 bases). The V end was cut by 3 bases, the J end by 4 bases, with 9 bases between. CDR1 LNHDA and CDR2 SQIVND come from the germline V gene (reference sequence). This CDR3 has 14 amino acids.

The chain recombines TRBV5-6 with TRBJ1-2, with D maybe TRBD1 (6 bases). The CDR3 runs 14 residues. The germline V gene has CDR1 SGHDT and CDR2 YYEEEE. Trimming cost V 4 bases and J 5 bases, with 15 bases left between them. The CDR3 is CASSRGQGLYGYTF. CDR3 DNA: TGTGCCAGCAGCCGGGGACAAGGACTGTATGGCTACACCTTC.

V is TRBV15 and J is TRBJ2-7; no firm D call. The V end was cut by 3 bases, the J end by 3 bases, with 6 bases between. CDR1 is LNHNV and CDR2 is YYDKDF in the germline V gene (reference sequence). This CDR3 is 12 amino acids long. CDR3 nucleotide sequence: TGTGCCACCAGCAGGGACCTCTACGAGCAGTACTTC. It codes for CATSRDLYEQYF.

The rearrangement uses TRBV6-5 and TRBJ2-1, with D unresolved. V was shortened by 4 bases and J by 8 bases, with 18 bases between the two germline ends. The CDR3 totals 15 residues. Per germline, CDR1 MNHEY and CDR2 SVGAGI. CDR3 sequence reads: CASSSLSTYDYEQFF. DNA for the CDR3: TGTGCCAGCAGTTCGCTATCGACCTACGATTATGAGCAGTTCTTC.

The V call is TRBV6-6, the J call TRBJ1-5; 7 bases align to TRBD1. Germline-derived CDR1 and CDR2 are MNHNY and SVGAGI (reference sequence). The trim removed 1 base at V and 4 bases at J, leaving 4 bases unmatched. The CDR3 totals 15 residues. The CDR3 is CASSYWSGGNQPQHF. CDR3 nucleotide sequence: TGTGCCAGCAGTTACTGGTCAGGGGGAAATCAGCCCCAGCATTTT.

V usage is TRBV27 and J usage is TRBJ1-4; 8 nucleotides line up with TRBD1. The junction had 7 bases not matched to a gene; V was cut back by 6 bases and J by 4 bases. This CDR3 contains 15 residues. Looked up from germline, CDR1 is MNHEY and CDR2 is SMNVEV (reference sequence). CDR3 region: CASSPRTGFNEKLFF. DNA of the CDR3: TGTGCCAGCAGCCCCAGGACAGGGTTTAATGAAAAACTGTTTTTT.

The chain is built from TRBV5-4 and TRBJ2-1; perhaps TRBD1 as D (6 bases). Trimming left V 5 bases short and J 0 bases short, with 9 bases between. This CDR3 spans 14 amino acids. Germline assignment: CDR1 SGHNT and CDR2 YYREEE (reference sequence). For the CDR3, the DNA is TGTGCCAGCAGAGGGGGTAGCTCCTACAATGAGCAGTTCTTC. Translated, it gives CASRGGSSYNEQFF.

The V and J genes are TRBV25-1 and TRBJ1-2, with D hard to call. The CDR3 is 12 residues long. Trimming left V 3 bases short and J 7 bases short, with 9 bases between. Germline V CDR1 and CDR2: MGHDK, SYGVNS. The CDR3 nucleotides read TGTGCCAGCAGTGACCGGACCTCTGGCTACACCTTC. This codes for CASSDRTSGYTF.

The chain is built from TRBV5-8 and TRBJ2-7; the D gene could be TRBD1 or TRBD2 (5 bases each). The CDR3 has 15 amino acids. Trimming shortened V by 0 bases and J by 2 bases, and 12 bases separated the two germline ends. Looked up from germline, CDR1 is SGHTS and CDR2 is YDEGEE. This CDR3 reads CASSLAPGTPYEQYF. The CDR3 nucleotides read TGTGCCAGCAGCTTGGCCCCCGGGACCCCCTACGAGCAGTACTTC.

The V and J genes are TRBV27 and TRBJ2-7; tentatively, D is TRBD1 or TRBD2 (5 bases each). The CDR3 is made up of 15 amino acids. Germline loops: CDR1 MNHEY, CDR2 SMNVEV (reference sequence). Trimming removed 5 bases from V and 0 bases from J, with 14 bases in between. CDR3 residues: CASSRGVGSSYEQYF. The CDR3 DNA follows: TGTGCCAGCAGTCGAGGGGTTGGGAGCTCCTACGAGCAGTACTTC.